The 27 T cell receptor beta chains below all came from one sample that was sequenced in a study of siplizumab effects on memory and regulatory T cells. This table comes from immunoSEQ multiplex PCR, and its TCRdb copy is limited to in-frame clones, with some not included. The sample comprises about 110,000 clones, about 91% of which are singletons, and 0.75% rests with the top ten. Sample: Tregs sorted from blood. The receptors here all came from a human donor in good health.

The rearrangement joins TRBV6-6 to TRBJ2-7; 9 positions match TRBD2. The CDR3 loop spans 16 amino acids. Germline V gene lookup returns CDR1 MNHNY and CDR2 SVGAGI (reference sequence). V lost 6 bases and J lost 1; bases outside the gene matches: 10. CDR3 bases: TGTGCCAGCAGCTTCGGATTGGCGGGGGGGTCCTACGAGCAGTACTTC. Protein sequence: CASSFGLAGGSYEQYF.

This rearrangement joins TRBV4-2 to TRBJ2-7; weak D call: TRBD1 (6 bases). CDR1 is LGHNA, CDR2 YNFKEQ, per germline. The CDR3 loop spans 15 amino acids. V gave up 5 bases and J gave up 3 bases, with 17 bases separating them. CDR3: CASSLFPGHIYEQYF. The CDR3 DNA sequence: TGTGCCAGCAGCTTGTTCCCGGGACATATCTACGAGCAGTACTTC.

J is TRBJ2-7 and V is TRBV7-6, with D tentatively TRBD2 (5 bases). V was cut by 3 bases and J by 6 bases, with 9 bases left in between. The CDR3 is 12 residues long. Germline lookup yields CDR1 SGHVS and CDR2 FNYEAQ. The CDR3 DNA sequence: TGTGCCAGCAGCTTCATGGGAGCCGAGCAGTACTTC. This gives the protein CASSFMGAEQYF.

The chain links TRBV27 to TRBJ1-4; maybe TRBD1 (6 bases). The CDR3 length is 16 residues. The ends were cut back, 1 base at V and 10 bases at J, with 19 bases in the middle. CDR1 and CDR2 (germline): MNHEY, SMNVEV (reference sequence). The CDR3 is CASSLWVGGVSGKLFF. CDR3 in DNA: TGTGCCAGCAGTTTATGGGTAGGGGGGGTATCCGGAAAACTGTTTTTT.

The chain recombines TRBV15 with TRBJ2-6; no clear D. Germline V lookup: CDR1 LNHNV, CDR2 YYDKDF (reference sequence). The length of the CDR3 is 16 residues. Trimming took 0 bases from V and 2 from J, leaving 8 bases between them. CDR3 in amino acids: CATSRDRIPGANVLTF. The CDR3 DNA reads TGTGCCACCAGCAGAGACAGGATTCCTGGGGCCAACGTCCTGACTTTC.

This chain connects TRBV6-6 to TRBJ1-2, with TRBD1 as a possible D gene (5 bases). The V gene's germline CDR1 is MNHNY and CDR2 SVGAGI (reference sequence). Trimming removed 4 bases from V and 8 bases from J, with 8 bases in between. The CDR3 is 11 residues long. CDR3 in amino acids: CASSWWGGYTF. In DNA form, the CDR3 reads TGTGCCAGCAGTTGGTGGGGGGGCTACACCTTC.

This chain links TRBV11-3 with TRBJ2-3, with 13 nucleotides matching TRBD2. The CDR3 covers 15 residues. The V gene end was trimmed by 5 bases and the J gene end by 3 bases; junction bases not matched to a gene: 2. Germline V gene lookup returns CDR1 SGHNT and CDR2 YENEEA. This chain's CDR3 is CASSTSGRGTDTQYF. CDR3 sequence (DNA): TGTGCCAGCAGCACTAGCGGGAGGGGGACAGATACGCAGTATTTT.

The CDR3 DNA reads TGTGCCAGCAGTTTGGCAGGGGGCCGCTACACCTTC. Amino acid sequence: CASSLAGGRYTF. The chain couples TRBV27 to TRBJ1-2; TRBD1 aligns across 8 bases. The CDR3 has 12 residues. V lost 3 bases, J lost 9 bases, and 3 bases stayed unmatched. Germline V CDR1 and CDR2: MNHEY, SMNVEV (reference sequence).

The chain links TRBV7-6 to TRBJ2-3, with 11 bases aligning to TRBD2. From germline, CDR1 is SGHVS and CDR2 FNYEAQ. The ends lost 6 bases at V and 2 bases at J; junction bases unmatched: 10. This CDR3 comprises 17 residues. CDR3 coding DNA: TGTGCCAGCAGGGGTGATCCGGGACTAGCGGACACAGATACGCAGTATTTT. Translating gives CASRGDPGLADTDTQYF.

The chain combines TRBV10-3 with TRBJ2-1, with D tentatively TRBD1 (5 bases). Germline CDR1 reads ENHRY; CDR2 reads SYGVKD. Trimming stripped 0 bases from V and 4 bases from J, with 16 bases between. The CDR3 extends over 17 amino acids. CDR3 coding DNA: TGTGCCATCAGTGAGTCGACTGCAGGGTTAAATTACAATGAGCAGTTCTTC. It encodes CAISESTAGLNYNEQFF.

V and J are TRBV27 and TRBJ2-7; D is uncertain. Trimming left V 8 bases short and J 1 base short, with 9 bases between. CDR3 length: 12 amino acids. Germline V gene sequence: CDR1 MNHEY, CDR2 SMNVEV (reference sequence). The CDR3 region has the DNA TGTGCCAGCCGTTCAGTGTCCTACGAGCAGTACTTC. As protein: CASRSVSYEQYF.

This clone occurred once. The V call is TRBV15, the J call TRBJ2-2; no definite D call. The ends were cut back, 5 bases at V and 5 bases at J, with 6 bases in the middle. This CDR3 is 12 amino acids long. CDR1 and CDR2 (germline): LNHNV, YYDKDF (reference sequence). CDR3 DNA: TGTGCCACCAGCCGCGTGACCGGGGAGCTGTTTTTT. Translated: CATSRVTGELFF.

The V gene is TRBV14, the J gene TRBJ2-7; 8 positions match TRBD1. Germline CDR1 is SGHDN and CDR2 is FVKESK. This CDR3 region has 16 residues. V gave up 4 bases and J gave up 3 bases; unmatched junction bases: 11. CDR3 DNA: TGTGCCAGCAGCCCACTAACAGGGACAGGTCTCTACGAGCAGTACTTC. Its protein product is CASSPLTGTGLYEQYF.

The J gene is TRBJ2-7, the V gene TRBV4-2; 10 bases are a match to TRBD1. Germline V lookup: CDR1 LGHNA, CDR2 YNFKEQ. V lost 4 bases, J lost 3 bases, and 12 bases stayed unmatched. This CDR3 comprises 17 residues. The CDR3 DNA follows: TGTGCCAGCAGCCGTGGGACAGGGGTTTTCCTAGACTACGAGCAGTACTTC. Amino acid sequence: CASSRGTGVFLDYEQYF.

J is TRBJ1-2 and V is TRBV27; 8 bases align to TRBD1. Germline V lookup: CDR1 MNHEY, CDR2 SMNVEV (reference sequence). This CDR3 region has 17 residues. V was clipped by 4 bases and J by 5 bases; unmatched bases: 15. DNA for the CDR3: TGTGCCAGCAGTTACTTAGACGCCCGGACAGGGAAATATGGCTACACCTTC. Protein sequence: CASSYLDARTGKYGYTF.

For the CDR3, the DNA is TGTGCCAGCAGTCCGACCCCGGGGGCCACCGGGGAGCTGTTTTTT. Its translation is CASSPTPGATGELFF. The V gene is TRBV2, the J gene TRBJ1-3, with D perhaps matching TRBD1 or TRBD2 (6 bases each). The end of the DNA fits TRBJ2-2 better, so the J call may be wrong. The CDR3 consists of 15 residues. Germline values: CDR1 SNHLY, CDR2 FYNNEI.

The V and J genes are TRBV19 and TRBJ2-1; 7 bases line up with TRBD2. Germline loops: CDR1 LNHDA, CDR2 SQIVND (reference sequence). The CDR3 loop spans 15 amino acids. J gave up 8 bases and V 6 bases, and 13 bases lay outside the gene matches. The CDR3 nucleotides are TGTGCCAGTAGCCCTTTCCGGACTAGGGTCTATGAGCAGTTCTTC. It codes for CASSPFRTRVYEQFF.

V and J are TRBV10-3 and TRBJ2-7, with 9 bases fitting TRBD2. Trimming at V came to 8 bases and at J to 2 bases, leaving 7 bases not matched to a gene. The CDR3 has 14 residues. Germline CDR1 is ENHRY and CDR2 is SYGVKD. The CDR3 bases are TGTGCCATCTCTAACGGCGGGAGGGCCTACGAGCAGTACTTC. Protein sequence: CAISNGGRAYEQYF.

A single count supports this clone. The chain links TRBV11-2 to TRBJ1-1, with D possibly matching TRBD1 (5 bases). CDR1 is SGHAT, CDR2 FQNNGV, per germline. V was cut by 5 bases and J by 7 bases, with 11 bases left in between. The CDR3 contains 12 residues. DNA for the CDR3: TGTGCCAGCAGCGCCAGGGCCAGTGAAGCTTTCTTT. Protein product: CASSARASEAFF.

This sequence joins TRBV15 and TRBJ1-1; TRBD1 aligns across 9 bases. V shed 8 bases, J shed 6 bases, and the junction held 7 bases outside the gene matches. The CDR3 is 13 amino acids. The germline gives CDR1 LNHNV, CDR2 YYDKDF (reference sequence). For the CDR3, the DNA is TGTGCCACCGAGGGACAGGGTAACGCTGAAGCTTTCTTT. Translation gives CATEGQGNAEAFF.

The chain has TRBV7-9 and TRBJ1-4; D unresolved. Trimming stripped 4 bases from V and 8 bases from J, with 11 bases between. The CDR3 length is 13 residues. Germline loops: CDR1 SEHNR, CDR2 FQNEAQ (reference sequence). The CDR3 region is CASSYGKGEKLFF. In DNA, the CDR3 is TGTGCCAGCAGCTACGGAAAGGGCGAAAAACTGTTTTTT.

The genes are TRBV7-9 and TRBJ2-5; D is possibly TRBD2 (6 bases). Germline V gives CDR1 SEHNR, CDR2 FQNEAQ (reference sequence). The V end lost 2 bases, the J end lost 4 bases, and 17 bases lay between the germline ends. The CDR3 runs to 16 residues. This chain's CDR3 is CASSLPGGEDGETQYF. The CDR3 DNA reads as TGTGCCAGCAGCTTACCGGGCGGGGAGGACGGAGAGACCCAGTACTTC.

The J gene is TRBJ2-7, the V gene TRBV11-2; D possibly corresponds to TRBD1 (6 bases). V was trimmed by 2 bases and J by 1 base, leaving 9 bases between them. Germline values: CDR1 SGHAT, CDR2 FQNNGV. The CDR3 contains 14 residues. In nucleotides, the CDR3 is TGTGCCAGCAGCTTAACCCAGGGGTCCTACGAGCAGTACTTC. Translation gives CASSLTQGSYEQYF.

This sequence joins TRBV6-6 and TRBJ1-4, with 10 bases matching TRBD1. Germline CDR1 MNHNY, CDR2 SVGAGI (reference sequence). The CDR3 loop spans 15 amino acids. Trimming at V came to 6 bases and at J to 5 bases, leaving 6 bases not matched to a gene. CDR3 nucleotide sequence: TGTGCCAGCAGCAGAGGACAGGGGGGGAATGAAAAACTGTTTTTT. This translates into CASSRGQGGNEKLFF.

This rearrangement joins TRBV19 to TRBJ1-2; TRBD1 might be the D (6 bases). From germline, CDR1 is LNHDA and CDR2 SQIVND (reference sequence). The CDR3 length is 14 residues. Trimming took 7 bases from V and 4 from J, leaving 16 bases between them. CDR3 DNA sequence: TGTGCCAGTACCCCCGGGGGGCTCGGCTATGGCTACACCTTC. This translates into CASTPGGLGYGYTF.

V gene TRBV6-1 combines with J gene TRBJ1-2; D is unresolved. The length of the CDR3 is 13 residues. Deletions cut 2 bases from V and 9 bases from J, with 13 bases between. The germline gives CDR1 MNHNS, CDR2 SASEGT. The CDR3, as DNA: TGTGCCAGCAGTGAACGGCGCCTGGATCGCTACACCTTC. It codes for CASSERRLDRYTF.

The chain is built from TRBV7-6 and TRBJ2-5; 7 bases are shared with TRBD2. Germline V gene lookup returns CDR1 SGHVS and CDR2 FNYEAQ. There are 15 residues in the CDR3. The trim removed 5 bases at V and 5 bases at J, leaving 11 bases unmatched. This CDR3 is CASSPSPGGSETQYF. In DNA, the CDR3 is TGTGCCAGCAGCCCTAGTCCCGGGGGGAGTGAGACCCAGTACTTC.